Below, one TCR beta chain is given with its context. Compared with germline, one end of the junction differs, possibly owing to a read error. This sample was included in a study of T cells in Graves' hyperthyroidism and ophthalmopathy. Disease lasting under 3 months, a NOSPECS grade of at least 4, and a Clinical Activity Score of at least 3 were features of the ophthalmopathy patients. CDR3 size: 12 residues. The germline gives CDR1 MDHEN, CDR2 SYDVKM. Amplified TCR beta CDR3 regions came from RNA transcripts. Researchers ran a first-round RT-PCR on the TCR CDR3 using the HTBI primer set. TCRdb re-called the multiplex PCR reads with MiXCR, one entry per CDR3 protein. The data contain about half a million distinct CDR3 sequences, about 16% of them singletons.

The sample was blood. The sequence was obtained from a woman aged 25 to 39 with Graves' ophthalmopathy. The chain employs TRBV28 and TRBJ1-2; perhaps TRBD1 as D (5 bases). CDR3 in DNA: TGTGACAGCAGGAACAGGAGCTATGGCTACACCTTC. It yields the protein CDSRNRSYGYTF.